The sequence of this T cell receptor beta chain was determined in a study of cytomegalovirus exposure and HLA in healthy donors. Study-wide points: HLA alleles were associated with some 16,000 TCR beta sequences in a later analysis at 0.05 false discovery rate. Presence/absence results assume similar sequencing depth per donor, which may not hold.

Turning to this clone: The antigen is not known.

CDR3 size: 14 residues. Germline CDR1 and CDR2: MNHEY and SMNVEV (reference sequence). The V and J ends lost 2 bases and 0 bases respectively, with 8 bases between them. The PCR used 60 Vbeta and 13 Jbeta primers. Repertoires were generated with immunoSEQ multiplex PCR, while TCRdb's copy carries only in-frame clones and drops some. The repertoire holds 150,000 to 200,000 clones, with approximately 80% as singletons. The sequence was collected from a woman aged 25 to 39 in good health and CMV-seropositive. Source material: PBMCs. V is TRBV27 and J is TRBJ2-7; no definite D call. The CDR3 loop reads CASSLRSHSYEQYF. The CDR3 region has the DNA TGTGCCAGCAGTTTACGAAGCCACTCCTACGAGCAGTACTTC.